The TCR beta chain under discussion was sequenced for a study of tumor-infiltrating lymphocytes in primary liver carcinoma. The input was 500 ng total RNA; TCR beta cDNA was made from it with a constant-region primer. Libraries covering TCR beta were generated through three nested multiplex PCR rounds (using a slightly modified ARM-PCR). It was with TRBV1-TRBV30 forward primers and a C-beta reverse primer that the first two PCR rounds were run, at about 10 cycles each. TCRdb redid the calling of the multiplex PCR reads with MiXCR, one entry per CDR3 protein. The data hold some 110,000 distinct CDR3 sequences, with roughly three fifths observed a single time. Study results and limitations: All five tumor regions shared only about 8-25% of top clones.

Unsorted bulk tissue (roughly 17-34 mg) underwent RNA and DNA co-extraction. The patients carried chronic HBV infection and had received no treatment. As to this clonotype: The antigen is undetermined. A much larger clone is a single base away; this may be a read error.

Germline CDR1 SGHVS, CDR2 FQNEAQ. The V segment lost 8 bases and the J segment 6 bases; nucleotides outside the gene matches: 20. The CDR3 loop spans 17 amino acids. Sequencing was carried out using liver tumor tissue from sampling region 3. Stated subset: tumor region T3, left-lateral pole. The chain has TRBV7-8 and TRBJ2-7; 9 bases match TRBD2. The TCR comes from a woman aged 55-69 years with primary liver carcinoma and hepatitis B virus infection. CDR3 in DNA: TGTGCCAGCTGCGCGAGACCTGGGACTAGCATCTCAGGCGAGCAGTACTTC. Its protein is CASCARPGTSISGEQYF. Supplemented by reference TRBV7-8 and TRBJ2-7, the full variable domain reads GAGVSQSPRYKVAKRGQDVALRCDPISGHVSLFWYQQALGQGPEFLTYFQNEAQLDKSGLPSDRFFAERPEGSVSTLKIQRTQQEDSAVYLCASCARPGTSISGEQYFGPGTRLTVT.